This T cell receptor beta chain was documented in a study of shared clonotypes between healthy human individuals (dated by TCRdb to about 2020). In the study overall: The cohort comprised a couple of women and three men aged 18 to 49 years. For each donor, CD4 naive and CD4 memory were each given three plates, CD8 naive was given two plates, and CD8 memory was given one plate. To estimate repertoire size and how much clonotypes are shared between individuals, the study performed deep sequencing of blood TCR repertoires from about 5 healthy adults. To increase sequencing depth and limit assay-specific biases, different laboratories used diverse techniques to prepare libraries and sequence TCR repertoires. Each donor's leukapheresis produced roughly between roughly 0.85 and 9.5 billion PBMCs. Results the study describes overall, beyond this receptor: Sampling was restricted to blood, and TCR repertoires in tissue are likely to differ from TCR repertoires in blood. When several donors were compared, the shared fraction of clonotypes was approximately 5% for naive CD4, approximately 3.5% for naive CD8, more than 2% for memory CD4, and around 0.37% for memory CD8. Larger estimated clonotype richness was generally found for naive subsets than for memory subsets. Based on pairwise subsampling, the degree of clonotype sharing among donors was expected to be affected by sequencing depth. Clonotypes shared by all four sorted-subset donors showed higher generation probabilities than non-shared clonotypes. The small number of donors limited the genetic and exposure-history diversity represented. Even with the large sequencing depth, rarefaction of the sorted-subset datasets indicated that sequencing was incomplete.

Using the deep immunoSEQ assay, multiplex PCR amplified TCR CDR3 regions from genomic DNA. For each cell subset, the extracted genomic DNA was distributed evenly across all wells of several immunoSEQ 96-well plates, and each plate served as one replicate. For sorted subsets, 150 to 250 ng genomic DNA, equal to tens of thousands of T cell genomes, was loaded into each replicate PCR. Purified libraries were measured with a Qubit 3.0 fluorometer, size-checked on a Bioanalyzer 2100, and measured again with the KAPA Library Quantification kit. Each immunoSEQ 96-well plate was sequenced on its own single-read 150-cycle Illumina NextSeq 550 flow cell. Processing in the source paper ran as follows. The immunoSEQ output contained only junctional sequences without quality scores, so filtering could not match that applied to full-length reads. Sequences were annotated with PyIR, a Python wrapper for IgBLAST v1.9, and V/J genes and CDR3 were assigned using IMGT germline references. Any read was removed if the V/J assignment was weak (E-value above 1e-6), the CDR3 was missing, or the read contained stop codons, out-of-frame junctions, or ambiguous translated residues. A V3J clonotype was defined by an identical inferred V gene, J gene, and CDR3 amino acid sequence. To compute the percentage overlap between repertoires, the number of shared unique clonotypes was divided by the size of the smaller repertoire. Three approaches were used to assess repertoire richness: RTK rarefaction, the Chao1 estimator, and Recon v2.1 estimates of unobserved clonotypes. For all TCRbeta clonotypes obtained by the gDNA method from four donors, generation probabilities were computed with OLGA. As stored in TCRdb, this immuneACCESS dataset retains in-frame rearrangements with V and J assigned. A fraction of the clones does not appear; measured against another copy, unresolved V genes explain less than half of the discrepancy, and the remainder lacks a known reason. V, J and clone size are taken as reported in that table, and D and trimming were inferred from the DNA itself. Present in this sample are 600,000 to 750,000 clones, about 92% of which were seen just once. The ten largest clones take up more than 30% of the sample.

The donors were healthy, HIV-negative adults with no recently reported acute infections or vaccinations. Every donor was a Caucasian adult residing in Nashville, Tennessee, USA. CD8 memory samples combined magnetically selected CD45RO+ cells with CCR7-negative CD45RA+ effector memory (TemRA) cells. After blood collection by leukapheresis, PBMCs were isolated using Ficoll-Histopaque density gradient centrifugation and then cryopreserved in the vapor phase of liquid nitrogen. Analytical flow cytometry was used to check the purity and quantity of every magnetically sorted T cell population. From each sorted fraction, genomic DNA was isolated and quantified by UV absorbance on a Nanodrop 2000c. V loses 6 bases, J loses 10 bases, and the germline ends lie 16 bases apart. CDR1 MDHEN and CDR2 SYDVKM were looked up in the germline V gene. Measured from the cysteine to the phenylalanine, the CDR3 is 14 residues long. The only DNA kept is the CDR3, 42 bases in frame from the first base.

About this clone: It has no known antigen specificity. Nothing much larger sits one base from this clone, and base qualities are not available.

This sequence originates from a man between 18 and 35 years old in good health. Some clones in this sample may be carry-over from other donors' samples. The specimen sequenced was memory CD8+ T cells from PBMCs. Reading the label with the study, this specimen's cell subset or site is: CD45RO+ cells pooled with CCR7-negative TemRA cells. Recombination joined TRBV28 with TRBJ1-6; 6 matching bases give a weak D call of TRBD1. The DNA is TGTGCCAGCAGGGGCAGGGGAACCGCGTCACCCCTCCACTTT. This gives the protein CASRGRGTASPLHF.